The clone carrying this T cell receptor (beta chain) was seen once. Germline V lookup: CDR1 SGHRS, CDR2 YFSETQ. V lost 0 bases and J lost 2; bases outside the gene matches: 1. CDR3 length equals 15 residues. Sequencing was performed with immunoSEQ multiplex PCR; in TCRdb, only in-frame clones are kept and a portion is missing. The sample carries 60,000 or so clones, 82% recorded once. The data were obtained in a study of blood T cell repertoires in COVID-19. Sequenced input: peripheral blood. The J gene is TRBJ1-3, the V gene TRBV5-1; TRBD1 aligns across 8 bases. The clonotype comes from a human donor in a cohort sampled during active COVID-19. The CDR3 loop reads CASSLETGAGNTIYF. The CDR3 bases are TGCGCCAGCAGCTTGGAGACAGGGGCTGGAAACACCATATATTTT.